Shown below are 15 T cell receptor beta chains from a single sample sequenced in a study of CD8+CD57+ T cells in acquired aplastic anemia. Genomic DNA served as template for TCR beta VDJ and CDR3 profiling. In TCRdb, the reads were re-called with MiXCR into one record per CDR3 protein. The sample holds about 180,000 distinct CDR3 sequences, about 50% seen once. Patients chosen for sequencing had CD8+CD57+ cells that had expanded, as shown by flow cytometry. Source material: sorted CD4+, CD8+, or CD8+CD57+ T cells (not recorded which) from PBMCs. The origin of the receptors is a human donor with aplastic anemia.

The table lists this clonotype with a few counts. V gene TRBV24-1 combines with J gene TRBJ1-1; 9 nucleotides agree with TRBD1. Germline V CDR1 and CDR2: KGHDR, SFDVKD. The CDR3 has 12 amino acids. J lost 8 bases, V lost 7 bases, and 4 bases had no gene match. The CDR3 DNA follows: TGTGCCACCAGGAGGGGACAGGGCGAAGCTTTCTTT. It yields the protein CATRRGQGEAFF.

This chain joins TRBV15 and TRBJ2-5; D possibly uses TRBD1 or TRBD2 (6 bases each). Trimming stripped 0 bases from V and 9 bases from J, with 14 bases between. Germline V gene sequence: CDR1 LNHNV, CDR2 YYDKDF (reference sequence). The length of the CDR3 is 14 residues. CDR3 in DNA: TGTGCCACCAGCAGAGATGGGACGGGGGCGGCCCAGTACTTC. This gives the protein CATSRDGTGAAQYF.

This sequence joins TRBV24-1 and TRBJ2-1, with TRBD2 identical over 11 bases. The CDR3 totals 14 residues. CDR1 is KGHDR and CDR2 is SFDVKD in the germline V gene. Trimming took 5 bases from V and 10 from J; bases not matched to a gene: 6. The CDR3 protein is CATSGSGGAAEQFF. The CDR3 DNA reads TGTGCCACCAGTGGTAGCGGGGGGGCGGCGGAGCAGTTCTTC.

The J gene is TRBJ2-7, the V gene TRBV19; D tentatively fits TRBD1 or TRBD2 (6 bases each). V was pared by 4 bases and J by 0 bases, with 13 bases between. Looked up from germline, CDR1 is LNHDA and CDR2 is SQIVND (reference sequence). The CDR3 length is 15 residues. CDR3 nucleotides: TGTGCCAGTAGTAGGAGGGGGGAGGCCTCCTACGAGCAGTACTTC. Translated: CASSRRGEASYEQYF.

This clonotype was detected many times. The chain couples TRBV5-1 to TRBJ1-1; 7 nucleotides line up with TRBD1. CDR1 is SGHRS, CDR2 YFSETQ, per germline. With 3 bases clipped from V and 1 base from J, the junction kept 3 bases outside the gene matches. The length of the CDR3 is 14 residues. The CDR3 DNA follows: TGCGCCAGCAGCTCGGGACAGCCGAACACTGAAGCTTTCTTT. It specifies CASSSGQPNTEAFF.

This clonotype has at least ten counts. The chain is built from TRBV20-1 and TRBJ1-6, with 9 bases fitting TRBD1. CDR1 is DFQATT and CDR2 is SNEGSKA in the germline V gene (reference sequence). V lost 5 bases and J lost 10; bases outside the gene matches: 9. The CDR3 loop spans 14 amino acids. The CDR3 loop reads CSAYGQGKGSPLHF. The CDR3, as DNA: TGCAGTGCTTACGGACAGGGGAAAGGGTCACCCCTCCACTTT.

The chain couples TRBV20-1 to TRBJ2-7; the D gene is possibly TRBD2 (6 bases). CDR3 size: 12 residues. Germline V gene lookup returns CDR1 DFQATT and CDR2 SNEGSKA (reference sequence). Trimming shortened V by 1 base and J by 5 bases, and 9 bases separated the two germline ends. CDR3 in DNA: TGCAGTGCTAGAGTCCCTAGCGACGAGCAGTACTTC. Protein product: CSARVPSDEQYF.

This clonotype has a count of ten or more. V is TRBV12-3 or TRBV12-4 and J is TRBJ2-7, with D maybe TRBD1 (6 bases). CDR3 length: 13 residues. Trimming took 2 bases from V and 6 from J, leaving 11 bases between them. The CDR3 region is CASSLNQGGEQYF. CDR3 DNA: TGTGCCAGCAGTTTAAACCAAGGGGGCGAGCAGTACTTC.

At least ten counts were recorded for this clonotype. The CDR3 reads CASSRQGLEQYF. For the CDR3, the DNA is TGTGCCAGCAGTAGACAGGGGCTCGAGCAGTACTTC. V is TRBV27 and J is TRBJ2-7; TRBD1 agrees at 8 bases. The CDR3 runs to 12 residues. In germline, CDR1 is MNHEY, CDR2 SMNVEV (reference sequence). Germline trimming cut 5 bases from V and 6 bases from J; bases unmatched to any gene: 3.

The rearrangement joins TRBV5-6 to TRBJ2-7; D might be TRBD1 (6 bases). CDR1 and CDR2 (germline): SGHDT, YYEEEE. V dropped 1 base and J dropped 0 bases, with 11 bases sitting between them. CDR3 length equals 15 residues. The CDR3 nucleotides read TGTGCCAGCAGCTTGAGGCAGGGGAGCTCCTACGAGCAGTACTTC. This encodes CASSLRQGSSYEQYF.

This clonotype appeared many times. DNA of the CDR3: TGTGCCACCATGGGGGACTTAACAGATACGCAGTATTTT. Its translation is CATMGDLTDTQYF. The rearrangement links TRBV24-1 to TRBJ2-3; possible D gene TRBD2, 6 bases. The CDR3 runs 13 residues. CDR1 and CDR2 from the germline V gene are KGHDR and SFDVKD. With 8 bases removed from V and 3 bases from J, the gap between germline ends came to 11 bases.

The genes are TRBV19 and TRBJ2-7; D is possibly TRBD2 (7 bases). CDR3 length: 14 residues. The V end lost 2 bases, the J end lost 3 bases, and 11 bases lay between the germline ends. Germline V CDR1 and CDR2: LNHDA, SQIVND (reference sequence). Here the CDR3 DNA reads TGTGCCAGTAGTATACGGGGGGACATCTACGAGCAGTACTTC. Protein sequence: CASSIRGDIYEQYF.

The chain uses TRBV7-8 and TRBJ1-1; D perhaps matches TRBD1 (5 bases). The ends were cut back, 1 base at V and 1 base at J, with 7 bases in the middle. Germline CDR1 SGHVS, CDR2 FQNEAQ. This CDR3 has 14 residues. CDR3 sequence reads: CASSLEGRNTEAFF. The CDR3, as DNA: TGTGCCAGCAGCTTAGAGGGACGGAACACTGAAGCTTTCTTT. Using reference TRBV7-8 and TRBJ1-1 for the parts outside the CDR3, the full variable domain is GAGVSQSPRYKVAKRGQDVALRCDPISGHVSLFWYQQALGQGPEFLTYFQNEAQLDKSGLPSDRFFAERPEGSVSTLKIQRTQQEDSAVYLCASSLEGRNTEAFFGQGTRLTVV.

This clonotype was counted many times. J is TRBJ1-2 and V is TRBV7-2; possible D gene TRBD1, 5 bases. The length of the CDR3 is 13 residues. Trimming stripped 3 bases from V and 7 bases from J, with 12 bases between. CDR1 SGHTA and CDR2 FQGNSA come from the germline V gene. CDR3 region: CASSFGGEGGYTF. The DNA for the CDR3 is TGTGCCAGCAGCTTTGGGGGTGAGGGTGGCTACACCTTC.

This chain links TRBV7-8 with TRBJ1-2; TRBD1 matches 8 bases. The V gene end was trimmed by 2 bases and the J gene end by 4 bases; junction bases not matched to a gene: 12. The V gene's germline CDR1 is SGHVS and CDR2 FQNEAQ. The CDR3 length is 17 residues. CDR3 sequence (DNA): TGTGCCAGCAGCTTATCTAGCAGACAGGGGTCATCCTATGGCTACACCTTC. This encodes CASSLSSRQGSSYGYTF.